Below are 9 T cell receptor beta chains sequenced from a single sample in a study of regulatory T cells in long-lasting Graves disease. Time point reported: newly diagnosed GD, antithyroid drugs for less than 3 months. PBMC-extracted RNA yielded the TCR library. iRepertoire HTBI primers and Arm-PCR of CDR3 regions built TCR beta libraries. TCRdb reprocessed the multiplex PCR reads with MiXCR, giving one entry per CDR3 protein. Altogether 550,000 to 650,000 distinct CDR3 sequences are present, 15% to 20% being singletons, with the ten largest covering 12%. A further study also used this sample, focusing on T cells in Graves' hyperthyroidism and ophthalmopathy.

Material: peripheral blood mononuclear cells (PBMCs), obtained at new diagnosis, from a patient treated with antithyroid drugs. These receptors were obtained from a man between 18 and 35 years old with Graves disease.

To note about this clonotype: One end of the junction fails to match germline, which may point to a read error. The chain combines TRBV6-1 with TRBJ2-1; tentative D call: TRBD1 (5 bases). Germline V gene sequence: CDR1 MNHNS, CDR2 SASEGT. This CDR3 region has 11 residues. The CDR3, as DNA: TGTGTCAGCAGTGCAAGGACATATGAGTTCTTC. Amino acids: CVSSARTYEFF.

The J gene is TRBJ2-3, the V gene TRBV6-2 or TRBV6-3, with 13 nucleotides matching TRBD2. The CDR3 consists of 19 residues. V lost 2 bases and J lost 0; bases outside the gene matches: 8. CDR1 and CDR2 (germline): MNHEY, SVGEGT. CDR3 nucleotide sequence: TGTGCCAGCAGTTACAGAACTAGCGGGAGGGGGGTAAGCACAGATACGCAGTATTTT. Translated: CASSYRTSGRGVSTDTQYF.

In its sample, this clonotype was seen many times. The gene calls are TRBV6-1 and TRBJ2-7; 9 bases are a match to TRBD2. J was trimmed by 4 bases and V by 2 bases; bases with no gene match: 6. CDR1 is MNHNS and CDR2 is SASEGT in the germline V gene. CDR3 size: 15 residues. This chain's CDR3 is CASSEPGAGGYEQYF. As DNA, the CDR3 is TGTGCCAGCAGTGAACCGGGAGCGGGAGGTTACGAGCAGTACTTC.

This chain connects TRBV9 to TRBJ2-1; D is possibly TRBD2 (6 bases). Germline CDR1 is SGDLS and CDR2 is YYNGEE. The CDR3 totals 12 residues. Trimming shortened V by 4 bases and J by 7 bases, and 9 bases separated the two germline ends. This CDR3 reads CASSPEGNEQFF. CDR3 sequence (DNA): TGTGCCAGCAGCCCGGAGGGGAATGAGCAGTTCTTC.

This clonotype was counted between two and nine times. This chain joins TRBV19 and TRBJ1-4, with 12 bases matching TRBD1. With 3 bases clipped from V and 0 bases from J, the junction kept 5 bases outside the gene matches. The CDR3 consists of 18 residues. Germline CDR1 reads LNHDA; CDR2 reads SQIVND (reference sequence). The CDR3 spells CASSITGQGAATNEKLFF. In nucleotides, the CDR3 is TGTGCCAGTAGTATTACGGGACAGGGGGCCGCAACTAATGAAAAACTGTTTTTT.

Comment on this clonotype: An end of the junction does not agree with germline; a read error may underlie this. CDR3 region: CTWSVQEGATAGGWYEQYF. CDR3 DNA sequence: TGTACCTGGAGTGTACAGGAGGGAGCCACAGCGGGAGGGTGGTACGAGCAGTACTTC. The chain has TRBV30 and TRBJ2-7; 10 bases fit TRBD2. Looked up from germline, CDR1 is GTSNPN and CDR2 is SVGIG (reference sequence). This CDR3 has 19 residues.

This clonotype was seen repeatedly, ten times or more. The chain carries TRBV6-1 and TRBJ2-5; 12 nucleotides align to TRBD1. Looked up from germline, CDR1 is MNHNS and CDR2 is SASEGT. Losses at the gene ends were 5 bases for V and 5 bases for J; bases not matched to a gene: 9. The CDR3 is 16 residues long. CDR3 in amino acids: CASSPPGQGATETQYF. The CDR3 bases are TGTGCCAGCAGTCCTCCGGGACAGGGGGCGACGGAGACCCAGTACTTC.

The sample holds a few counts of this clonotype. CDR3 residues: CASSYSINGYYGYTF. CDR3 nucleotides: TGTGCCAGCAGTTACTCGATTAACGGCTACTATGGCTACACCTTC. The chain has TRBV6-2 or TRBV6-3 and TRBJ1-2, with no clear D. Germline loops: CDR1 MNHEY, CDR2 SVGEGT. The CDR3 has 15 amino acids. V lost 0 bases, J lost 3 bases, and 11 bases lay in between.

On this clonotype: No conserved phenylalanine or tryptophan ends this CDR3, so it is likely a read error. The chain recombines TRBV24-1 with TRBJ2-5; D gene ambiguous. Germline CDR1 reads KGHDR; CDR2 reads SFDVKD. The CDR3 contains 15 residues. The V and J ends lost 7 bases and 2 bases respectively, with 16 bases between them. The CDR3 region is CATSARGRQQETQYS. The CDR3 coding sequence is TGTGCCACCAGCGCGAGAGGCAGGCAACAAGAGACCCAGTACTCC.